The 26 T cell receptor beta chains below come from one sample, sequenced in a study of blood T cells in healthy people across ages. Alongside a J-beta primer mix, a sample-barcoded 5' primer served in a second PCR lasting about 7 to 12 cycles. MiXCR, applied by TCRdb to the 5' RACE reads, yields one record per CDR3 protein. Here the sample spans 650,000 to 1,000,000 distinct CDR3 sequences, under 40% being singletons. Sequencing was done on a sample of blood. These receptors were obtained from a man younger than 30 in good health.

CDR3 in amino acids: CSGRTATNEKLFF. In DNA, the CDR3 is TGCAGTGGCAGGACAGCAACTAATGAAAAACTGTTTTTT. The chain couples TRBV20-1 to TRBJ1-4; D might be TRBD1 (6 bases). The CDR3 has 13 residues. Germline V CDR1 and CDR2: DFQATT, SNEGSKA (reference sequence). V was cut by 7 bases and J by 0 bases, with 9 bases left in between.

This chain uses TRBV7-2 with TRBJ1-5; 8 bases fit TRBD1. This CDR3 spans 14 amino acids. Germline CDR1 SGHTA, CDR2 FQGNSA. After removal of 5 bases from V and 1 base from J, the junction contained 1 base not matched to a gene. The CDR3 DNA reads TGTGCCAGCAGCGGGGACAGGAGCAATCAGCCCCAGCATTTT. Translating gives CASSGDRSNQPQHF.

As for this clonotype: Germline is not matched at one junction end, which may reflect a read error. The chain employs TRBV14 and TRBJ2-1; D may be TRBD1 or TRBD2 (6 bases each). This CDR3 contains 15 residues. The germline V gene encodes CDR1 SGHDN and CDR2 FVKESK. CDR3 coding DNA: TGTGTCAGCAGCCAAGTTGGGGGGCACTACAATGAGCAGTTCTTC. Its protein product is CVSSQVGGHYNEQFF.

This clonotype has ten or more counts. The rearrangement joins TRBV6-5 to TRBJ2-4; D remains ambiguous. Looked up from germline, CDR1 is MNHEY and CDR2 is SVGAGI. The CDR3 is 15 amino acids. V was trimmed by 4 bases and J by 3 bases, leaving 13 bases between them. CDR3 amino acids: CASSFFLGGKNIQYF. The CDR3 DNA reads as TGTGCCAGCAGTTTCTTCCTCGGCGGCAAAAACATTCAGTACTTC.

This clonotype was seen repeatedly, ten times or more. This rearrangement joins TRBV9 to TRBJ2-7; D tentatively reads TRBD1 or TRBD2 (5 bases each). Between the trimmed V and J ends, which lost 0 bases and 6 bases, there was a span of 19 bases. Per the germline V gene, CDR1 is SGDLS and CDR2 is YYNGEE. The length of the CDR3 is 16 residues. The CDR3 sequence is CASSVAMGPGDGEQYF. The CDR3 coding sequence is TGTGCCAGCAGCGTAGCGATGGGACCTGGGGATGGCGAGCAGTACTTC.

This sequence joins TRBV20-1 and TRBJ2-5, with D maybe TRBD1 (6 bases). The CDR3 has 15 amino acids. V was shortened by 5 bases and J by 11 bases, with 27 bases between the two germline ends. Per germline, CDR1 DFQATT and CDR2 SNEGSKA (reference sequence). The CDR3 protein is CSAYPGTPRDNEQYF. CDR3 nucleotide sequence: TGCAGTGCTTATCCCGGGACGCCCAGGGACAATGAGCAGTACTTC.

CDR3 sequence reads: CSASTAARQFF. CDR3 DNA sequence: TGCAGTGCTAGCACTGCTGCGCGGCAGTTCTTC. This chain joins TRBV20-1 and TRBJ2-1, with D uncertain. The CDR3 consists of 11 residues. Germline loops: CDR1 DFQATT, CDR2 SNEGSKA (reference sequence). V was shortened by 3 bases and J by 12 bases, with 12 bases between the two germline ends.

The chain employs TRBV10-3 and TRBJ1-6, with a possible D match to TRBD1 (5 bases). The V gene lost 6 bases and the J gene lost 10 bases, with 16 bases spanning the gap. In germline, CDR1 is ENHRY, CDR2 SYGVKD. The CDR3 sequence is 14 residues long. This CDR3 reads CAIRMDKVRSPLHF. CDR3 nucleotide sequence: TGTGCCATCAGGATGGACAAGGTACGGTCACCCCTCCACTTT.

The chain couples TRBV5-6 to TRBJ2-1; no firm D call. Germline CDR1 and CDR2: SGHDT and YYEEEE. V was pared by 9 bases and J by 4 bases, with 20 bases between. The CDR3 covers 15 residues. The CDR3 bases are TGTGCCATCGAACAAGAGGCGGTACTATACAATGAGCAGTTCTTC. Protein sequence: CAIEQEAVLYNEQFF. Using reference TRBV5-6 and TRBJ2-1 for the parts outside the CDR3, the full variable domain is DAGVTQSPTHLIKTRGQQVTLRCSPKSGHDTVSWYQQALGQGPQFIFQYYEEEERQRGNFPDRFSGHQFPNYSSELNVNALLLGDSALYLCAIEQEAVLYNEQFFGPGTRLTVL.

This clonotype occurred many times. The chain links TRBV7-2 to TRBJ2-1; D may be TRBD1 or TRBD2 (5 bases each). Germline V CDR1 and CDR2: SGHTA, FQGNSA. V was pared by 1 base and J by 6 bases, with 10 bases between. This CDR3 region has 14 residues. In nucleotides, the CDR3 is TGTGCCAGCAGCTTAGAGTCGGGACCCAATGAGCAGTTCTTC. It is translated as CASSLESGPNEQFF.

The chain employs TRBV5-1 and TRBJ1-2; maybe TRBD1 (5 bases). Trimming took 6 bases from V and 2 from J, leaving 17 bases between them. Germline V gene lookup returns CDR1 SGHRS and CDR2 YFSETQ. CDR3 length: 15 residues. This chain's CDR3 is CASTPNVGGNYGYTF. The CDR3, as DNA: TGCGCCAGCACCCCCAATGTGGGGGGAAACTATGGCTACACCTTC. Complete variable domain (other parts from reference TRBV5-1 and TRBJ1-2): KAGVTQTPRYLIKTRGQQVTLSCSPISGHRSVSWYQQTPGQGLQFLFEYFSETQRNKGNFPGRFSGRQFSNSRSEMNVSTLELGDSALYLCASTPNVGGNYGYTFGSGTRLTVV.

The rearrangement uses TRBV6-2 or TRBV6-3 and TRBJ2-1; a weak D match, TRBD2 (6 bases). Trimming took off 5 bases at V and 0 bases at J, with 17 bases between the two ends. This CDR3 has 17 amino acids. Germline V CDR1 and CDR2: MNHEY, SVGEGT. DNA of the CDR3: TGTGCCAGCAGTCACAGACCGCGGGGTACCTCCTACAATGAGCAGTTCTTC. Protein product: CASSHRPRGTSYNEQFF.

There are a few counts of this clonotype. CDR3 residues: CASSVRDRVKDGYTF. CDR3 sequence (DNA): TGTGCCAGCAGCGTCCGGGACAGGGTAAAAGATGGCTACACCTTC. The chain combines TRBV9 with TRBJ1-2; 9 nucleotides match TRBD1. CDR3 size: 15 residues. The junction had 8 bases not matched to a gene; V was cut back by 2 bases and J by 6 bases. Germline CDR1 SGDLS, CDR2 YYNGEE.

V gene TRBV20-1 combines with J gene TRBJ1-1, with D tentatively TRBD1 (5 bases). Trimming removed 3 bases from V and 3 bases from J, with 17 bases in between. The CDR3 has 15 amino acids. Germline V gene lookup returns CDR1 DFQATT and CDR2 SNEGSKA (reference sequence). Here the CDR3 DNA reads TGCAGTGCTAGGGCCTTTGGGGCGCGCGACACTGAAGCTTTCTTT. This gives the protein CSARAFGARDTEAFF.

The genes are TRBV4-3 and TRBJ1-2, with TRBD1 matching 7 bases. CDR3 length equals 16 residues. The germline V gene encodes CDR1 LGHNA and CDR2 YSLEER. The ends lost 1 base at V and 2 bases at J; junction bases unmatched: 7. The CDR3 loop is CASSQVTGSSNYGYTF. CDR3 DNA sequence: TGCGCCAGCAGCCAAGTGACAGGGAGCTCAAACTATGGCTACACCTTC.

V and J are TRBV7-8 and TRBJ1-2; D gene ambiguous. The germline CDR1 and CDR2 sequences are SGHVS and FQNEAQ. The CDR3 is 14 amino acids. Trimming cost V 6 bases and J 1 base, with 12 bases left between them. CDR3 sequence: CASSQRGNNYGYTF. The CDR3 DNA reads TGTGCCAGCAGTCAACGCGGGAATAACTATGGCTACACCTTC.

This clonotype was counted between two and nine times. The rearrangement links TRBV24-1 to TRBJ2-1, with no clear D. The CDR3 runs to 15 residues. Per the germline V gene, CDR1 is KGHDR and CDR2 is SFDVKD. The germline V and J ends were trimmed by 0 bases and 7 bases, with 12 bases remaining between them. Here the CDR3 DNA reads TGTGCCACCAGTGATTTGTATTTAAGTAAAAATGAGCAGTTCTTC. This translates into CATSDLYLSKNEQFF.

The V and J genes are TRBV6-2 or TRBV6-3 and TRBJ1-2, with D uncertain. Germline loops: CDR1 MNHEY, CDR2 SVGEGT. The CDR3 contains 16 residues. Trimming cost V 6 bases and J 0 bases, with 17 bases left between them. Written as DNA, the CDR3 is TGTGCCAGCAGCCCGGAGGAAGGGCGCACTAACTATGGCTACACCTTC. This encodes CASSPEEGRTNYGYTF.

The CDR3 reads CASSSAGVGGTQYF. CDR3 DNA sequence: TGTGCCAGCAGCTCCGCGGGGGTTGGTGGAACGCAGTATTTT. The rearrangement uses TRBV5-5 and TRBJ2-3; 7 bases align to TRBD2. This CDR3 is 14 amino acids long. The junction had 10 bases not matched to a gene; V was cut back by 3 bases and J by 9 bases. Per the germline V gene, CDR1 is SGHKS and CDR2 is YYEKEE (reference sequence).

In its sample, this clonotype was seen a few times. V and J are TRBV7-2 and TRBJ1-2, with D possibly being TRBD1 (5 bases). The CDR3 is 15 residues long. Germline V CDR1 and CDR2: SGHTA, FQGNSA. V was clipped by 1 base and J by 1 base, with 10 bases between them. CDR3 nucleotides: TGTGCCAGCAGCTTAGACGGGACGCTTAACTATGGCTACACCTTC. It specifies CASSLDGTLNYGYTF.

V is TRBV29-1 and J is TRBJ2-1, with D possibly being TRBD2 (6 bases). Germline values: CDR1 SQVTM, CDR2 ANQGSEA. V was shortened by 3 bases and J by 3 bases, with 9 bases between the two germline ends. The CDR3 is made up of 13 amino acids. The CDR3 bases are TGCAGCGTTGAGGCTAGCGACTACAATGAGCAGTTCTTC. It codes for CSVEASDYNEQFF.

There are a few counts of this clonotype. The chain combines TRBV2 with TRBJ2-2, with 7 bases that match TRBD1. The CDR3 totals 15 residues. Germline loops: CDR1 SNHLY, CDR2 FYNNEI. The V segment lost 4 bases and the J segment 7 bases; nucleotides outside the gene matches: 9. This CDR3 is CASSGQRGGNGELFF. Here the CDR3 DNA reads TGTGCCAGCAGTGGGCAACGAGGGGGCAACGGGGAGCTGTTTTTT.

The chain carries TRBV20-1 and TRBJ1-4; TRBD1 aligns across 7 bases. V was clipped by 3 bases and J by 3 bases; unmatched bases: 10. The germline gives CDR1 DFQATT, CDR2 SNEGSKA (reference sequence). This CDR3 is 16 amino acids long. The CDR3 DNA follows: TGCAGTGCTAGGGGCCCACACAGGGGTGCTAATGAAAAACTGTTTTTT. This encodes CSARGPHRGANEKLFF.

This chain connects TRBV2 to TRBJ1-3; no clear D gene. Per germline, CDR1 SNHLY and CDR2 FYNNEI. Between the trimmed V and J ends, which lost 4 bases and 1 base, there was a span of 8 bases. The length of the CDR3 is 14 residues. For the CDR3, the DNA is TGTGCCAGCAGTGTGGAGCGTTCTGGAAACACCATATATTTT. This translates into CASSVERSGNTIYF.

This chain links TRBV6-1 with TRBJ1-2; 8 nucleotides agree with TRBD1. The germline V gene encodes CDR1 MNHNS and CDR2 SASEGT. V lost 3 bases and J lost 3; bases outside the gene matches: 3. This CDR3 is 14 amino acids long. The CDR3 bases are TGTGCCAGCAGTGAGCGGGACAGGTACTATGGCTACACCTTC. Residues: CASSERDRYYGYTF.

This clonotype was seen ten or more times. The chain carries TRBV4-1 and TRBJ2-1, with D perhaps TRBD2 (5 bases). The CDR3 consists of 14 residues. The V gene's germline CDR1 is MGHRA and CDR2 YSYEKL. V was pared by 0 bases and J by 8 bases, with 11 bases between. CDR3 residues: CASSQETIRDEQFF. The CDR3 region has the DNA TGCGCCAGCAGCCAAGAGACTATCCGGGATGAGCAGTTCTTC.